This is a list of T cell receptor beta chains from one sample in a study of cytomegalovirus exposure and HLA in healthy donors. The table came from immunoSEQ multiplex PCR; TCRdb's copy has only in-frame clones and leaves some out. Of roughly 310,000 clones in the sample, roughly 87% were seen once. Input material: PBMCs. The receptors were gathered from a young man in good health and CMV-seronegative. Each CDR3 is given with its conserved first and last residue. D genes are given only for firm matches. Not every row has a clone size; where given, it reads once, few, many or a size class.

size	V	J	D	DNA	CDR3
once	TRBV5-6	TRBJ1-5	TRBD1	TGTGCCAGCAGCTTGGCCGGGACAGTCAATCAGCCCCAGCATTTT	CASSLAGTVNQPQHF
.	TRBV6-5	TRBJ2-7	.	TGTGCCAGCAGTAGCCCCAGGGGCACCTACGAGCAGTACTTC	CASSSPRGTYEQYF
.	TRBV6-1	TRBJ2-7	.	TGTGCCAGCAGTGGGGAGACAGGCTTTACCTACGAGCAGTACTTC	CASSGETGFTYEQYF
.	TRBV25-1	TRBJ2-1	.	TGTGCCAGCAGAGCCCAACAGGGGAGGATTAGTGAGCAGTTCTTC	CASRAQQGRISEQFF
.	TRBV19	TRBJ1-1	.	TGTGCCAGTAGTATAGGAACGGACAGACCGAACACTGAAGCTTTCTTT	CASSIGTDRPNTEAFF
.	TRBV4-3	TRBJ2-4	TRBD1	TGCGCCAGCAGCCAACTGTTCAGACAGGGGGCGTTTCAGTACTTC	CASSQLFRQGAFQYF
.	TRBV5-1	TRBJ1-1	TRBD1	TGCGCCAGCAGCTTGGCCGGGACAGGGGGCACTGAAGCTTTCTTT	CASSLAGTGGTEAFF
.	TRBV9	TRBJ2-1	TRBD2	TGTGCCAGCAGCCAAAGCGGGGGGGCCTACAATGAGCAGTTCTTC	CASSQSGGAYNEQFF
.	TRBV30	TRBJ2-3	.	TGTGCCTGGAGTTTGGTCGCGGGAGATACGCAGTATTTT	CAWSLVAGDTQYF
.	TRBV6-1	TRBJ1-2	TRBD1	TGTGCCAGCAGTGGAGTTACCGGGACAGGGTATCGTCCTAACTATGGCTACACCTTC	CASSGVTGTGYRPNYGYTF
.	TRBV5-1	TRBJ2-2	.	TGCGCCAGCAGCTTAACAGTGACCGGGGAGCTGTTTTTT	CASSLTVTGELFF
.	TRBV6-5	TRBJ1-6	TRBD1	TGTGCCAGCAGTTACACCTTACAGGGGTTGAATTCACCCCTCCACTTT	CASSYTLQGLNSPLHF
.	TRBV29-1	TRBJ2-7	TRBD1	TGCAGCGTTGCCACAGGGGGTTACTACGAGCAGTACTTC	CSVATGGYYEQYF
.	TRBV20-1	TRBJ1-1	.	TGCAGTGCGGGTACGGGAACTGAAGCTTTCTTT	CSAGTGTEAFF
.	TRBV9	TRBJ1-6	TRBD1	TGTGCCAGCAGCCGACAGGGGGAATATTCACCCCTCCACTTT	CASSRQGEYSPLHF
.	TRBV5-1	TRBJ2-3	.	TGCGCCAGCAGCGAGGAGGGGATAGATACGCAGTATTTT	CASSEEGIDTQYF
once	TRBV29-1	TRBJ2-2	.	TGCAGCCACCGACAGGAGAACACCGGGGAGCTGTTTTTT	CSHRQENTGELFF
.	TRBV5-5	TRBJ2-7	.	TGTGCCAGCAGCTTGGCCGGCGGGGTGCCCTCCTACGAGCAGTACTTC	CASSLAGGVPSYEQYF
.	TRBV6-6	TRBJ2-3	TRBD2	TGTGCCAGCAGTTACCCTACTAGCGGGGGAAGAGATACGCAGTATTTT	CASSYPTSGGRDTQYF
.	TRBV7-8	TRBJ1-5	TRBD1	TGTGCCAGCAGCTCTAACCAGGGGGCCCAGCCCCAGCATTTT	CASSSNQGAQPQHF
.	TRBV11-3	TRBJ2-2	.	TGTGCCAGCAGCTTAGCTATGACCGGGGAGCTGTTTTTT	CASSLAMTGELFF
.	TRBV18	TRBJ1-2	.	TGTGCCAGCTCACCATCGGGAGACTACTATGGCTACACCTTC	CASSPSGDYYGYTF
.	TRBV27	TRBJ2-7	TRBD1	TGTGCCAGCAGTATCCGGGACAGGGGCTACGAGCAGTACTTC	CASSIRDRGYEQYF
few	TRBV19	TRBJ1-5	.	TGTGCCAGTAGTGCTTCAGGGGGCAATCAGCCCCAGCATTTT	CASSASGGNQPQHF
.	TRBV7-9	TRBJ1-6	.	TGTGCCAGCAGCGACACCCGCGGGGGCTCCTATAATTCACCCCTCCACTTT	CASSDTRGGSYNSPLHF
.	TRBV6-6	TRBJ2-7	TRBD1	TGTGCCAGCACAGGGGGCTTAAGGAACGAGCAGTACTTC	CASTGGLRNEQYF
.	TRBV6-6	TRBJ1-1	.	TGTGCCAGCAGCCCCAGGGGGAACACTGAAGCTTTCTTT	CASSPRGNTEAFF
.	TRBV7-2	TRBJ2-4	TRBD2	TGTGCCAGCAGCTTAGGTCGGGGGGACGGCAAAAACATTCAGTACTTC	CASSLGRGDGKNIQYF
once	TRBV4-3	TRBJ2-1	.	TGCGCCAGCAGCCAAGTTGGGCTCAGCTCCTACAATGAGCAGTTCTTC	CASSQVGLSSYNEQFF
.	TRBV20-1	TRBJ2-3	.	TGCAGTGGCACAAAAACAGATACGCAGTATTTT	CSGTKTDTQYF
once	TRBV6-5	TRBJ1-2	TRBD1	TGTGCCAGCAGTTACTCGACCAGGGGGGAATATGGCTACACCTTC	CASSYSTRGEYGYTF
.	TRBV5-7	TRBJ1-2	.	TGTGCCAGCAGCTCCCGTAGGGGGGGGACCTGGAGGTATGGCTACACCTTC	CASSSRRGGTWRYGYTF
.	TRBV11-2	TRBJ2-3	.	TGTGCCAGCAGCTTAATCGGTGCGGGTAGCACAGATACGCAGTATTTT	CASSLIGAGSTDTQYF
.	TRBV28	TRBJ1-2	.	TGTGCCAGCAGTTCGGGGTCCTATGGCTACACCTTC	CASSSGSYGYTF
.	TRBV14	TRBJ1-1	TRBD1	TGTGCCAGCAGCCAAGGAGCGGGACAGGAGACCATGAACACTGAAGCTTTCTTT	CASSQGAGQETMNTEAFF
.	TRBV5-1	TRBJ1-1	TRBD1	TGCGCCAGCAGCTTGGCGGGACAGAACATGAACACTGAAGCTTTCTTT	CASSLAGQNMNTEAFF
.	TRBV2	TRBJ2-1	TRBD2	TGTGCCAGCAGTGAAACCCCTGCACTAGCGGGGTTATTATACAATGAGCAGTTCTTC	CASSETPALAGLLYNEQFF
few	TRBV27	TRBJ1-1	TRBD1	TGTGCCAGCAGTCCCTGGGACAGGGTGAACACTGAAGCTTTCTTT	CASSPWDRVNTEAFF
.	TRBV7-9	TRBJ1-2	.	TGTGCCAGCAGCTCCACCTTGAGGGTATTAAATAACTATGGCTACACCTTC	CASSSTLRVLNNYGYTF
.	TRBV19	TRBJ2-3	.	TGTGCCAGTACCTTGAGCACTAGCACAGATACGCAGTATTTT	CASTLSTSTDTQYF
.	TRBV11-2	TRBJ2-2	.	TGTGCCAGCAGCTTAAAGGCGGGGGCCGGGTCCGGGGAGCTGTTTTTT	CASSLKAGAGSGELFF
.	TRBV2	TRBJ2-3	TRBD2	TGTGCCAGCAGTTACCTAGCGGGGGGGCTTGATACGCAGTATTTT	CASSYLAGGLDTQYF
once	TRBV29-1	TRBJ1-1	.	TGCAGCGGCTACGACAGGCCGAACACTGAAGCTTTCTTT	CSGYDRPNTEAFF
.	TRBV5-4	TRBJ1-2	TRBD1	TGTGCCAGCAGCGGACCGGGACAGGGGGCGCAAGGCTACACCTTC	CASSGPGQGAQGYTF